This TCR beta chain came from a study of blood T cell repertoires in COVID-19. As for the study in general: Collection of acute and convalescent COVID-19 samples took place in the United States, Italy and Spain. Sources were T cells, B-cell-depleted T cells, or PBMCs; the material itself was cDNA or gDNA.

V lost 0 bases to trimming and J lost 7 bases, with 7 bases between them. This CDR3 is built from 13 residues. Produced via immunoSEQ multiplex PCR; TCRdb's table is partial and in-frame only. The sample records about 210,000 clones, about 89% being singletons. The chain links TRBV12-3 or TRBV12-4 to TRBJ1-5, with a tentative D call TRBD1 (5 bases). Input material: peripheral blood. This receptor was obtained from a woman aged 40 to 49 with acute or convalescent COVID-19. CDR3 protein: CASSLAGGQPQHF. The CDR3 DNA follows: TGTGCCAGCAGTTTAGCTGGGGGGCAGCCCCAGCATTTT.